This T cell receptor beta chain was obtained from a study of identifying expanded T cells in peripheral blood. CDR3 length: 14 residues. Germline V gives CDR1 SGHDT, CDR2 YYEEEE. V lost 0 bases and J 5 bases, leaving 11 bases between the germline ends. Only in-frame clones appear in the TCRdb table, and some are missing; sequencing was by immunoSEQ multiplex PCR. This table holds about 80,000 clones, more than 75% found once. This TCR was sampled from a person between 18 and 75 years old in good health. This chain links TRBV5-6 with TRBJ2-5, with a tentative D call TRBD2 (5 bases). Sequencing was carried out using blood. The CDR3 sequence is CASSLDRGGETQYF. The CDR3 bases are TGTGCCAGCAGCTTGGATCGGGGTGGGGAGACCCAGTACTTC. Full variable domain (missing parts from reference TRBV5-6 and TRBJ2-5): DAGVTQSPTHLIKTRGQQVTLRCSPKSGHDTVSWYQQALGQGPQFIFQYYEEEERQRGNFPDRFSGHQFPNYSSELNVNALLLGDSALYLCASSLDRGGETQYFGPGTRLLVL.